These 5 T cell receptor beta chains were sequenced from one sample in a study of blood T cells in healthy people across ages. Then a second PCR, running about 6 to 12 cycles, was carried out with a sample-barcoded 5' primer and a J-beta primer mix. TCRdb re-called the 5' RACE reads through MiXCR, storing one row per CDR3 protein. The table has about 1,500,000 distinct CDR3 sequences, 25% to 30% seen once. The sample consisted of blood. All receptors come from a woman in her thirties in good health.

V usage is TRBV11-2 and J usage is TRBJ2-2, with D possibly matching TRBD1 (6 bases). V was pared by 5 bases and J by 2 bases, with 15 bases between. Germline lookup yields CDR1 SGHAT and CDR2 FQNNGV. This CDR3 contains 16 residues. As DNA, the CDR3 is TGTGCCAGCAGCCCGCTGAGGGGGAGCAACACCGGGGAGCTGTTTTTT. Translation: CASSPLRGSNTGELFF.

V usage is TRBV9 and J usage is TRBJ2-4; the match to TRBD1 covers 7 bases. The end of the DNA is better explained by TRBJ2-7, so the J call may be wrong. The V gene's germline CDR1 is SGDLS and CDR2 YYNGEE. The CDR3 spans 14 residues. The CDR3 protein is CASSGLPGGYEQYF. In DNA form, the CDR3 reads TGTGCCAGCAGCGGCCTTCCAGGGGGCTACGAGCAGTACTTC.

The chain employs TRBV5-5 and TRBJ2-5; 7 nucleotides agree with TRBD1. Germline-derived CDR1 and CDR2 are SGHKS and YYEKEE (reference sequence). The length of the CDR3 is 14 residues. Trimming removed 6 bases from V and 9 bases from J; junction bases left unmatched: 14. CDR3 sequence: CASTQGVSNQPQYF. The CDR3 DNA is TGTGCCAGCACCCAGGGGGTGAGCAATCAGCCCCAGTACTTC.

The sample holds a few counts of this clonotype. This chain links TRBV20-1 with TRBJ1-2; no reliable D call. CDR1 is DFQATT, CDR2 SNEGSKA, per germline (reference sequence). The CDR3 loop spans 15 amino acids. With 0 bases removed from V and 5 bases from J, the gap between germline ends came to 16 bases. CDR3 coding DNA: TGCAGTGCTAGAGATCCAACGGACTGGATATATGGCTACACCTTC. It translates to CSARDPTDWIYGYTF.

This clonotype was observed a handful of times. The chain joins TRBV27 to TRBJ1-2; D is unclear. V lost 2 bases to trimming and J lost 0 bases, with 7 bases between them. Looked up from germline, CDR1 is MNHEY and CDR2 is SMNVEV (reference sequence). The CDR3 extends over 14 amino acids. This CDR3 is CASSLTPSNYGYTF. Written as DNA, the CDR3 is TGTGCCAGCAGTTTAACTCCTTCTAACTATGGCTACACCTTC.